This TCR beta chain was sequenced in a study of T cell repertoires in cytomegalovirus infection. On the study more broadly: Through public TCR beta signatures, both CMV infection and matching HLA type were indicated.

Each CDR3 protein is one row after TCRdb ran MiXCR on the reads. This table holds 250,000 to 300,000 distinct CDR3 sequences, around 15% found once. J was trimmed by 9 bases and V by 0 bases; bases with no gene match: 8. The germline CDR1 and CDR2 sequences are KGHDR and SFDVKD. The CDR3 sequence is 16 residues long. The rearrangement uses TRBV24-1 and TRBJ2-1; TRBD2 aligns across 9 bases. This TCR was sampled from a human donor in good health (CMV status not recorded). Some clones in this sample may be carry-over from other donors' samples. The sample comprised PBMCs. The CDR3 nucleotides are TGTGCCACCAGTGATTTGGTCGCTAGCGGGAACAGTGAGCAGTTCTTC. Its translation is CATSDLVASGNSEQFF.